This entry lists 3 T cell receptor beta chains sequenced from one sample in a study of blood T cells in healthy people across ages. A second roughly 6 to 11 cycle PCR used barcoded and J-beta primers. TCRdb analysed the 5' RACE reads with MiXCR anew, one entry per CDR3 protein. The sample records approximately 1.5 million distinct CDR3 sequences, 30% to 40% being singletons. Input material: blood. The receptors derive from a woman aged 30 to 39 in good health.

This clonotype was recorded a few times. The chain couples TRBV4-1 to TRBJ1-1; D perhaps matches TRBD1 (5 bases). There are 12 residues in the CDR3. V lost 0 bases and J lost 10, with 9 bases in between. From germline, CDR1 is MGHRA and CDR2 YSYEKL. CDR3 coding DNA: TGCGCCAGCAGCCAAGATGGGGCTGGAGCTTTCTTT. This encodes CASSQDGAGAFF.

The chain links TRBV27 to TRBJ1-1, with 9 bases fitting TRBD1. Unmatched junction bases numbered 4, after V lost 4 bases and J lost 1 base. Germline V gene lookup returns CDR1 MNHEY and CDR2 SMNVEV (reference sequence). This CDR3 has 15 amino acids. In DNA form, the CDR3 reads TGTGCCAGCAGTTCTAGGGGACAGGGGAACACTGAAGCTTTCTTT. This encodes CASSSRGQGNTEAFF.

A remark on this clonotype: Here the CDR3 omits its conserved ending phenylalanine or tryptophan, so a read error is the likely source. The DNA is omitted, as the CDR3 cannot be located on it reliably, and the CDR3 follows TCRdb's listing. The CDR3 spells CASSGTAKNIQYL. The chain has TRBV21-1 and TRBJ2-4; TRBD1, the table's D call, was not compared with the DNA. TRBV21-1 is reported as a pseudogene. The length of the CDR3 is 13 amino acids, counting both ends.